This T cell receptor beta chain was captured in a study of beta chain features in type 1 diabetes. Study overall: Summed over all samples, the examined sorted cells came to fewer than 120,000,000. Findings of the study overall: Since sequencing was performed on cDNA, cells with high TCR expression could be over-represented. Patients' naive, central memory and regulatory TCRB repertoires appeared more alike than those of healthy donors. All four CD4+ subsets from Type 1 diabetes patients carried moderately but significantly shorter TCRB CDR3s.

Every bit of the isolated RNA underwent reverse transcription, so sequencing read expressed TCRB transcripts. Repertoires were generated with immunoSEQ multiplex PCR, while TCRdb's copy carries only in-frame clones and drops some. The sample contains a few hundred thousand clones, around a tenth of which appear only once. This clone has only a few counts. The antigen is undetermined. There was one heparinised blood draw per donor, averaging around 120 mL. From germline, CDR1 is SEHNR and CDR2 FQNEAQ (reference sequence). V lost 4 bases to trimming and J lost 5 bases; unmatched junction nucleotides: 7. The CDR3 loop spans 14 amino acids.

The sequenced sample was central memory CD4+ T cells from blood. V gene TRBV7-9 combines with J gene TRBJ2-7; TRBD1 matches 8 bases. This sequence was found in a man aged 25-40 years with type 1 diabetes. This CDR3 reads CASSSRQGTHEQYF. CDR3 nucleotides: TGTGCCAGCAGCTCCCGACAGGGGACCCACGAGCAGTACTTC.